This T cell receptor (beta chain) appears in the sequencing data of a study of blood T cell repertoires in COVID-19. The germline CDR1 and CDR2 sequences are ENHRY and SYGVKD. Germline trimming cut 6 bases from V and 8 bases from J; bases unmatched to any gene: 6. The CDR3 consists of 13 residues. Original data processing: Reference gene primers were amplified, and this amplification served to estimate nucleated cell counts. Data came from immunoSEQ multiplex PCR; TCRdb stores just in-frame clones and leaves some out. Clone size and V and J calls were adopted from that table, with D and trimming inferred from the DNA. This sample has over 85,000 clones, with approximately 90% found just once.

The source is a woman aged 45-59 years with acute or convalescent COVID-19. What was sequenced was peripheral blood. This rearrangement joins TRBV10-3 to TRBJ1-2, with 10 bases aligning to TRBD1. The CDR3 protein is CAIRGTGERGYTF. The CDR3 region has the DNA TGTGCCATCAGGGGGACAGGGGAAAGGGGCTACACCTTC.